These 24 T cell receptor beta chains share one sample of origin, sequenced in a study of identical twins. Each CDR3 protein gets one entry after TCRdb re-called the 5' RACE reads with MiXCR. The profile shows more than 400,000 distinct CDR3 sequences, 13% to 15% of them singletons. The sample was also reused in another study, on yellow fever vaccine responses in identical twins.

Material for sequencing was CD4+ T cells sorted from blood. These receptors came from a young woman in good health.

V gene TRBV6-1 combines with J gene TRBJ2-7; 14 bases match TRBD2. The CDR3 spans 19 residues. Germline lookup yields CDR1 MNHNS and CDR2 SASEGT. Trimming at V came to 6 bases and at J to 2 bases, leaving 15 bases not matched to a gene. CDR3 nucleotides: TGTGCCAGCAGCACGAAGACTAGCGGGAGGGCCTTTTTTGCCTACGAGCAGTACTTC. Encoded protein: CASSTKTSGRAFFAYEQYF.

There are a few counts of this clonotype. The genes are TRBV7-2 and TRBJ2-5; D uncertain. CDR3 length equals 13 residues. V was shortened by 2 bases and J by 7 bases, with 11 bases between the two germline ends. In germline, CDR1 is SGHTA, CDR2 FQGNSA. The CDR3 bases are TGTGCCAGCAGCTTACAGCTCTTCGGGACCCAGTACTTC. This gives the protein CASSLQLFGTQYF.

This clonotype was detected many times. The chain uses TRBV7-9 and TRBJ2-7; maybe TRBD2 (6 bases). The CDR3 loop spans 14 amino acids. Germline CDR1 SEHNR, CDR2 FQNEAQ (reference sequence). The V end was cut by 1 base, the J end by 1 base, with 8 bases between. DNA for the CDR3: TGTGCCAGCAGCTTAGGAGCGGGTTCCTACGAGCAGTACGTC. Translating it yields CASSLGAGSYEQYV.

In this sample, this clonotype turned up a few times. V is TRBV12-3 or TRBV12-4 and J is TRBJ1-1, with D possibly being TRBD1 (6 bases). The CDR3 totals 15 residues. V lost 6 bases and J lost 4, with 18 bases in between. For the CDR3, the DNA is TGTGCCAGCAGCCTAGAACAGGGAGGGGTCACTGAAGCTTTCTTT. It specifies CASSLEQGGVTEAFF.

The chain recombines TRBV5-1 with TRBJ2-5, with D possibly TRBD2 on 7 matching bases. The CDR3 runs 13 residues. CDR1 and CDR2 from the germline V gene are SGHRS and YFSETQ. The V end was cut by 7 bases, the J end by 5 bases, with 15 bases between. This CDR3 is CASFGGHRETQYF. DNA for the CDR3: TGCGCCAGCTTCGGGGGGCACCGTGAGACCCAGTACTTC.

This clonotype was seen repeatedly, ten times or more. This chain connects TRBV5-1 to TRBJ1-3; D remains unclear. Trimming took off 5 bases at V and 0 bases at J, with 9 bases between the two ends. The CDR3 loop spans 14 amino acids. CDR1 is SGHRS, CDR2 YFSETQ, per germline. This CDR3 is CASRPDLSGNTIYF. The CDR3 DNA reads as TGCGCCAGCAGACCCGACCTCTCTGGAAACACCATATATTTT.

The sample holds a few counts of this clonotype. The gene calls are TRBV20-1 and TRBJ1-1; D gene uncertain. Trimming took 0 bases from V and 4 from J, leaving 6 bases between them. Germline values: CDR1 DFQATT, CDR2 SNEGSKA (reference sequence). The CDR3 runs to 12 residues. The CDR3 nucleotides read TGCAGTGCTAGAGACATGGGCACTGAAGCTTTCTTT. Translated: CSARDMGTEAFF.

This chain uses TRBV11-1 with TRBJ2-6, with D hard to call. The CDR3 sequence is 15 residues long. Germline CDR1 reads SGHAT; CDR2 reads FQDESV (reference sequence). Trimming removed 2 bases from V and 0 bases from J, with 5 bases in between. CDR3 DNA: TGTGCCAGCAGCTTAACGGACTCTGGGGCCAACGTCCTGACTTTC. This encodes CASSLTDSGANVLTF.

The sample holds a few counts of this clonotype. This sequence joins TRBV4-2 and TRBJ1-5; the match to TRBD1 covers 9 bases. Germline loops: CDR1 LGHNA, CDR2 YNFKEQ. The junction had 2 bases not matched to a gene; V was cut back by 4 bases and J by 4 bases. The CDR3 length is 14 residues. The CDR3 reads CASSRDRGNQPQHF. Written as DNA, the CDR3 is TGTGCCAGCAGCCGCGACAGGGGGAATCAGCCCCAGCATTTT.

The chain links TRBV10-3 to TRBJ1-1; D gene ambiguous. Germline lookup yields CDR1 ENHRY and CDR2 SYGVKD. The CDR3 sequence is 14 residues long. Trimming took off 2 bases at V and 1 base at J, with 8 bases between the two ends. The CDR3 DNA is TGTGCCATCAGTGAGAGGACCGCGAACACTGAAGCTTTCTTT. It specifies CAISERTANTEAFF.

This clonotype turned up a few times. The gene calls are TRBV29-1 and TRBJ2-2; possibly TRBD2 for D (6 bases). V shed 0 bases and J shed 1 base, with 12 bases lying between them. The CDR3 totals 16 residues. Germline V gene lookup returns CDR1 SQVTM and CDR2 ANQGSEA. CDR3 amino acids: CSVEDQGLGNTGELFF. In nucleotides, the CDR3 is TGCAGCGTTGAAGATCAGGGACTCGGGAACACCGGGGAGCTGTTTTTT.

The V and J genes are TRBV5-6 and TRBJ1-4; D not resolved. The CDR3 has 12 amino acids. V shed 1 base and J shed 8 bases, with 6 bases lying between them. Germline V CDR1 and CDR2: SGHDT, YYEEEE. The CDR3 loop is CASSLYSEKLFF. DNA for the CDR3: TGTGCCAGCAGCTTGTATTCCGAAAAACTGTTTTTT.

This clonotype occurred a few times. The chain couples TRBV20-1 to TRBJ1-2; D might be TRBD1 (6 bases). V lost 0 bases, J lost 4 bases, and 18 bases lay in between. In germline, CDR1 is DFQATT, CDR2 SNEGSKA (reference sequence). CDR3 size: 16 residues. Here the CDR3 reads CSARDLKQGFLYGYTF. The CDR3 DNA reads TGCAGTGCTAGAGATCTCAAACAGGGATTCCTCTATGGCTACACCTTC.

The chain uses TRBV20-1 and TRBJ2-6; D ambiguous. This CDR3 has 14 amino acids. The germline V and J ends were trimmed by 6 bases and 0 bases, with 9 bases remaining between them. Germline values: CDR1 DFQATT, CDR2 SNEGSKA (reference sequence). CDR3 bases: TGCAGTGCCACGGGTAGCTCTGGGGCCAACGTCCTGACTTTC. Amino acids: CSATGSSGANVLTF.

This clonotype showed up just a few times. The genes are TRBV10-3 and TRBJ1-1; tentatively, D is TRBD1 (6 bases). This CDR3 is 15 amino acids long. The germline V and J ends were trimmed by 8 bases and 2 bases, with 18 bases remaining between them. The germline gives CDR1 ENHRY, CDR2 SYGVKD. As DNA, the CDR3 is TGTGCCATCGCACAGGGATCGGTGGGTAACACTGAAGCTTTCTTT. Its protein product is CAIAQGSVGNTEAFF.

This chain connects TRBV10-3 to TRBJ2-7; TRBD1 matches 8 bases. J lost 6 bases, V lost 0 bases, and 4 bases had no gene match. The germline gives CDR1 ENHRY, CDR2 SYGVKD. This CDR3 spans 14 amino acids. CDR3 region: CAISESDTGGEQYF. CDR3 DNA sequence: TGTGCCATCAGTGAGTCGGATACAGGGGGCGAGCAGTACTTC.

The chain joins TRBV12-3 or TRBV12-4 to TRBJ1-2; D uncertain. With 7 bases removed from V and 3 bases from J, the gap between germline ends came to 21 bases. This CDR3 is 16 amino acids long. CDR3 DNA: TGTGCCAGCACTACTTATCCCCCAACAGTTCACTATGGCTACACCTTC. As protein: CASTTYPPTVHYGYTF.

This clonotype occurred a few times. The chain couples TRBV6-1 to TRBJ2-3; possible D gene TRBD2, 5 bases. Germline lookup yields CDR1 MNHNS and CDR2 SASEGT. The V and J ends lost 6 bases and 4 bases respectively, with 17 bases between them. This CDR3 is 15 amino acids long. The CDR3, as DNA: TGTGCCAGCAGCCGAGAGGGAGAGGCGGCAGATACGCAGTATTTT. Translating gives CASSREGEAADTQYF.

This clonotype was seen more than once but under ten times. V and J are TRBV20-1 and TRBJ2-3, with D possibly matching TRBD2 (7 bases). The ends were cut back, 6 bases at V and 4 bases at J, with 17 bases in the middle. The CDR3 is made up of 14 amino acids. Per germline, CDR1 DFQATT and CDR2 SNEGSKA (reference sequence). CDR3 nucleotide sequence: TGCAGTGCCCGGGGGGCGGGAGCGCCAGATACGCAGTATTTT. Protein product: CSARGAGAPDTQYF.

This clonotype showed up just once. The chain uses TRBV6-1 and TRBJ1-2; 9 bases fit TRBD1. The CDR3 is 15 amino acids. Germline V gene lookup returns CDR1 MNHNS and CDR2 SASEGT. V dropped 4 bases and J dropped 5; count of bases not matched to a gene: 8. The CDR3 loop reads CASSGAGTGRYGYTF. DNA for the CDR3: TGTGCCAGCAGTGGGGCCGGGACAGGGCGGTATGGCTACACCTTC.

This sequence joins TRBV5-1 and TRBJ1-6; D call uncertain. Germline V gene sequence: CDR1 SGHRS, CDR2 YFSETQ. The CDR3 runs 15 residues. V was trimmed by 4 bases and J by 9 bases, leaving 17 bases between them. CDR3 in DNA: TGCGCCAGCAGCCGATCCGAGACCCGGGGTTCACCCCTCCACTTT. It translates to CASSRSETRGSPLHF.

The sample holds a few counts of this clonotype. This chain uses TRBV12-3 or TRBV12-4 with TRBJ1-5, with D tentatively TRBD1 (5 bases). Trimming pared 1 base from V and 4 bases from J, leaving 8 bases between. This CDR3 is 14 amino acids long. CDR3 sequence (DNA): TGTGCCAGCAGTTTAGAAGACAGTAATCAGCCCCAGCATTTT. Amino acids: CASSLEDSNQPQHF.

The J gene is TRBJ2-2, the V gene TRBV7-9, with D maybe TRBD2 (5 bases). The CDR3 is 14 residues long. Trimming removed 6 bases from V and 1 base from J, with 9 bases in between. From germline, CDR1 is SEHNR and CDR2 FQNEAQ (reference sequence). CDR3: CASRFGLNTGELFF. The CDR3 nucleotides read TGTGCCAGCAGATTTGGACTGAACACCGGGGAGCTGTTTTTT.

The rearrangement joins TRBV5-5 to TRBJ1-6; the match to TRBD1 covers 8 bases. V was pared by 4 bases and J by 7 bases, with 10 bases of the junction left unmatched. Germline V gives CDR1 SGHKS, CDR2 YYEKEE (reference sequence). CDR3 size: 16 residues. The CDR3 DNA is TGTGCCAGCAGCAACTCCCCCTGGACAGGGAATTCACCCCTCCACTTT. Its translation: CASSNSPWTGNSPLHF.